This T cell receptor beta chain was obtained from a study of T cells after yellow fever vaccination. General study results and limits: Overall, a small share of clonotypes was seen in both CD4 and CD8 compartments.

Comment on this clonotype: The target antigen is unknown.

Making TCR cDNA involved 5'RACE template switching, which added UMIs and a universal primer site. Each CDR3 protein gets one entry after TCRdb re-called the 5' RACE reads with MiXCR. The table shows hundreds of thousands of distinct CDR3 sequences, with roughly an eighth occurring only once. This clonotype was sampled from a man younger than 40 who received the YFV17D yellow fever vaccine. The material sequenced was PBMCs, taken on the day of the yellow fever booster vaccination.

The CDR3 sequence: CASSETTTYANTGELFF. For the CDR3, the DNA is TGTGCCAGCAGCGAGACGACTACCTACGCGAACACCGGGGAGCTGTTTTTT. The rearrangement links TRBV9 to TRBJ2-2, with a weak D call TRBD2 (5 bases). The germline V gene has CDR1 SGDLS and CDR2 YYNGEE. This CDR3 has 17 residues. Trimming removed 3 bases at V and 0 bases at J, with 15 bases between.